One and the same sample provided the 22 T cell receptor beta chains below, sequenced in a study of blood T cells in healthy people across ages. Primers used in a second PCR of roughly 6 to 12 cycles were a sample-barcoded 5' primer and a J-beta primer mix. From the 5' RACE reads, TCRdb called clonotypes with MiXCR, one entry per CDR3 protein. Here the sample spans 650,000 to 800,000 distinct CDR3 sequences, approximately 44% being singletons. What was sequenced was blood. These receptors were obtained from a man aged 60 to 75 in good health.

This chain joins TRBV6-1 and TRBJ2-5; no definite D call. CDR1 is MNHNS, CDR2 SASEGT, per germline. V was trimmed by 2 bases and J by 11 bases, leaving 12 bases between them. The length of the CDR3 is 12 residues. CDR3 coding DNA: TGTGCCAGCAGTGAAAATCGACGTGAGCAGTACTTC. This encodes CASSENRREQYF.

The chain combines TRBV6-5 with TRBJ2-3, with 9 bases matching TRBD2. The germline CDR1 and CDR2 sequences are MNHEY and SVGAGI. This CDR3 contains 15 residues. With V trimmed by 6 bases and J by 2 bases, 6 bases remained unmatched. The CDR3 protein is CASRKSGGNTDTQYF. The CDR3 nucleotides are TGTGCCAGCAGAAAAAGCGGGGGGAACACAGATACGCAGTATTTT.

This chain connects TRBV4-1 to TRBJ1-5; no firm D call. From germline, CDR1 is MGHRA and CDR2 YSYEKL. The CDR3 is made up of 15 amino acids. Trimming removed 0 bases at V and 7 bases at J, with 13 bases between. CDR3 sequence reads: CASSQEDFGEQPQHF. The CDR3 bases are TGCGCCAGCAGCCAAGAGGACTTTGGGGAGCAGCCCCAGCATTTT.

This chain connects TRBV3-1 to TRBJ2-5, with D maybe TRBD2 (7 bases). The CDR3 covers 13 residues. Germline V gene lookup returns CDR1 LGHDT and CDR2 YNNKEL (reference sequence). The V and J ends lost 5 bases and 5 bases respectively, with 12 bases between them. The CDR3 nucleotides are TGTGCCAGCAGCTCCGGGGGGCCGGAGACCCAGTACTTC. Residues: CASSSGGPETQYF.

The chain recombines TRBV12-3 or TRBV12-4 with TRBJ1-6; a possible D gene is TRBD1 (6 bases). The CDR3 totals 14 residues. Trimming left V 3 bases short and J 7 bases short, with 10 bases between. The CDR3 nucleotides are TGTGCCAGCAGTTTCACACAGGGAAATTCACCCCTCCACTTT. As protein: CASSFTQGNSPLHF.

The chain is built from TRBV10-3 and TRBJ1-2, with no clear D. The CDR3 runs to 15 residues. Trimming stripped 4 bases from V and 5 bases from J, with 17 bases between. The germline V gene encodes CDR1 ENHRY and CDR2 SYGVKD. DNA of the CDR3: TGTGCCATCAGTGGCGTCGCGGTGGTGGGATATGGCTACACCTTC. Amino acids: CAISGVAVVGYGYTF.

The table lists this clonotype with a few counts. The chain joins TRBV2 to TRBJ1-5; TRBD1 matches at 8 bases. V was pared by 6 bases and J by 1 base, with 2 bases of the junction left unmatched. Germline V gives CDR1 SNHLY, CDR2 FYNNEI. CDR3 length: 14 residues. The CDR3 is CASSGQGSNQPQHF. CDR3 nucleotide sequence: TGTGCCAGCAGCGGACAGGGCAGCAATCAGCCCCAGCATTTT.

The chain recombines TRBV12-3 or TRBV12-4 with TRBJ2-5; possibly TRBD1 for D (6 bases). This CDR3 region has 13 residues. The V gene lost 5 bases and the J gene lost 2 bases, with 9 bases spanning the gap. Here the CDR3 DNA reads TGTGCCAGCAGTCACGGACAGCAAGAGACCCAGTACTTC. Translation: CASSHGQQETQYF.

In nucleotides, the CDR3 is TGTGCCACCAGTGACTCGGGCATATCAGATACGCAGTATTTT. Translation gives CATSDSGISDTQYF. The V gene is TRBV24-1, the J gene TRBJ2-3; D gene ambiguous. Germline CDR1 KGHDR, CDR2 SFDVKD. CDR3 length: 14 amino acids. The ends were cut back, 4 bases at V and 4 bases at J, with 11 bases in the middle.

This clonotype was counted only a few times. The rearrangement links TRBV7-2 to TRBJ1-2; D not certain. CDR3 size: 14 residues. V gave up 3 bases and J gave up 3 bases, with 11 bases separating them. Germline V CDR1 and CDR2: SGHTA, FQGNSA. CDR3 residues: CASSFKGSDYGYTF. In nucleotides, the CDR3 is TGTGCCAGCAGCTTTAAAGGGTCGGACTATGGCTACACCTTC.

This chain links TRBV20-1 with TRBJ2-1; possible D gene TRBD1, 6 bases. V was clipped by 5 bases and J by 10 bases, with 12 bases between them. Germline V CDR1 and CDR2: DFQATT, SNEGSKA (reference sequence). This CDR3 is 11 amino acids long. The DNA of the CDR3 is TGCAGTGCTCGAACAGGGCGCGAGCAGTTCTTC. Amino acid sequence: CSARTGREQFF.

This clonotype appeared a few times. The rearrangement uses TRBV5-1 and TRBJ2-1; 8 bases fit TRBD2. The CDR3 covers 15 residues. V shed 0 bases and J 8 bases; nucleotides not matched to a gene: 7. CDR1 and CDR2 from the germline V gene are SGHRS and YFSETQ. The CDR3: CASSLDGGAVDEQFF. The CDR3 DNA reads TGCGCCAGCAGCTTGGACGGGGGGGCTGTTGATGAGCAGTTCTTC.

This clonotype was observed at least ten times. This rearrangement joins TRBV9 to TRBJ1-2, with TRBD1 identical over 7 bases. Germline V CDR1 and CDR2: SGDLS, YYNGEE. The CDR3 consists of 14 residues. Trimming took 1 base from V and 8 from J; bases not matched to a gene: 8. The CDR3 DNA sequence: TGTGCCAGCAGCGTAACTGACAGGGCTGAAGGCTACACCTTC. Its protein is CASSVTDRAEGYTF.

The CDR3 DNA reads TGTGCCAGCAGCCCCCTTGGACAGGGCTTTGGGGCCAACGTCCTGACTTTC. Translation: CASSPLGQGFGANVLTF. This sequence joins TRBV5-6 and TRBJ2-6, with TRBD1 matching over 8 bases. J gave up 3 bases and V 4 bases, and 9 bases lay outside the gene matches. CDR1 is SGHDT and CDR2 is YYEEEE in the germline V gene. The CDR3 has 17 amino acids.

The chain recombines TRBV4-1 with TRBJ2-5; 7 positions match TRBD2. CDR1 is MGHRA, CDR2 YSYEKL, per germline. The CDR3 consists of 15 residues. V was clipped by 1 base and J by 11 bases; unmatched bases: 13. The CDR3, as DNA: TGCGCCAGCAGCCAAGTGGGGGGGGACTACAATGAGCAGTACTTC. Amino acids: CASSQVGGDYNEQYF.

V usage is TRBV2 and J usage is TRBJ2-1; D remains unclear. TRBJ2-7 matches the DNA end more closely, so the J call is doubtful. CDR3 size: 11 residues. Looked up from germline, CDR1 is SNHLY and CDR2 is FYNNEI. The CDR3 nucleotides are TGTGCCACCAGCTACGCCTACGAGCAGTACTTC. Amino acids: CATSYAYEQYF.

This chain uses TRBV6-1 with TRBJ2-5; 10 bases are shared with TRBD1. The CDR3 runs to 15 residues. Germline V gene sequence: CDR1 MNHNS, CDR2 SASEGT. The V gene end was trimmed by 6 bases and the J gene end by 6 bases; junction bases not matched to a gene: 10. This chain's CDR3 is CASSGMTGGLKTQYF. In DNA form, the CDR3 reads TGTGCCAGCAGCGGGATGACAGGGGGCTTGAAGACCCAGTACTTC.

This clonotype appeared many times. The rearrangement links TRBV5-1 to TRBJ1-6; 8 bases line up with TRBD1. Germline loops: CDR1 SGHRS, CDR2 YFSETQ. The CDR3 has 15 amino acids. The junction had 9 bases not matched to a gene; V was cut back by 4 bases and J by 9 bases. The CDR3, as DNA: TGCGCCAGCAGCCCTGGACAGGGTTACGGTTCACCCCTCCACTTT. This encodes CASSPGQGYGSPLHF.

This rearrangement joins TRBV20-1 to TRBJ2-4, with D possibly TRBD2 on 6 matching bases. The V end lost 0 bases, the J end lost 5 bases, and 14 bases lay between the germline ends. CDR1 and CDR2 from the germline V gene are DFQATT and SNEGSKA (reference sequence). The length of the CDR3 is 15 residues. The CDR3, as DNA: TGCAGTGCTAGAGATCCGGGAGAAACCGAAAACATTCAGTACTTC. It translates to CSARDPGETENIQYF.

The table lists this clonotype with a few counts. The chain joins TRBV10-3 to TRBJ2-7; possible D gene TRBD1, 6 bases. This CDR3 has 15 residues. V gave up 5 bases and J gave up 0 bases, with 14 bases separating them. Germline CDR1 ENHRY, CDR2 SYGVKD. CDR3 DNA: TGTGCCATCAGTTCCAGGGGTCCTAACTCCTACGAGCAGTACTTC. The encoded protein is CAISSRGPNSYEQYF.

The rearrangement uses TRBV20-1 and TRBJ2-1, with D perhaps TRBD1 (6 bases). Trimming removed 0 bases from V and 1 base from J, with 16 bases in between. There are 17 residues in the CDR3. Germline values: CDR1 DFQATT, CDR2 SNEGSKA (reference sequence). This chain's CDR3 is CSARDAQGTGSYNEQFF. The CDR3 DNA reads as TGCAGTGCTAGAGATGCACAGGGAACTGGGTCCTACAATGAGCAGTTCTTC.

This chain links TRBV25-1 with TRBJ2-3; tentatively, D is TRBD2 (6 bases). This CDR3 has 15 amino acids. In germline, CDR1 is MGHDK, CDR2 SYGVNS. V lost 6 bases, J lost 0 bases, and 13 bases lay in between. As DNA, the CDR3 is TGTGCCAGCAGCACCGGGACTCTCAGCACAGATACGCAGTATTTT. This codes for CASSTGTLSTDTQYF.